The T cell receptor beta chain described here comes from a study of response to subunit inactivated influenza vaccine. Study-wide points: The authors suggested that few new T cells are recruited per seasonal influenza vaccination.

As regards this clonotype: What it recognizes is unknown.

TCRdb reprocessed the RT-PCR reads via MiXCR and lists one record per CDR3 protein. Of around 750,000 distinct CDR3 sequences in the sample, about 20% were seen once. This TCR derives from a man aged 45-60 years who received an inactivated influenza vaccine. Sequences were derived from PBMCs from blood, sampled more than 4 days after vaccination.

The CDR3 nucleotides read TGCGCCAGCAGCGGAGGAAGTGGCTACGAGCAGTACTTC. Its translation: CASSGGSGYEQYF. The chain couples TRBV5-1 to TRBJ2-7; possible D gene TRBD2, 5 bases. The V and J ends lost 4 bases and 3 bases respectively, with 11 bases between them. CDR1 and CDR2 (germline): SGHRS, YFSETQ. CDR3 length equals 13 residues.